Listed below are T cell receptor beta chains from one sample, sequenced in a study of T cells after yellow fever vaccination. TCRdb re-called the 5' RACE reads through MiXCR, storing one row per CDR3 protein. The sample shows 180,000 or so distinct CDR3 sequences, approximately 10% of them seen only once. Sequencing was performed on CD8+ T cells sorted from PBMCs, taken 15 days after the yellow fever booster vaccination. The source is a man between 18 and 29 years old who received the YFV17D yellow fever vaccine. Each CDR3 is given with its conserved first and last residue.

>TRBV5-6|TRBJ2-7
CASSRPGSSYEQYF
>TRBV14|TRBJ2-3
CASSPLGGQADTQYF
>TRBV7-8|TRBJ1-1
CASSFQGLGATEAFF
>TRBV6-1|TRBJ1-2
CASWKGTPPYGYTF
>TRBV6-5|TRBJ1-2
CASSSLTGMTLQSGPNYGYTF
>TRBV15|TRBJ2-3
CATSSSGGQLTDTQYF
>TRBV15|TRBJ1-4
CATSRDLGQFNEKLFF
>TRBV5-5|TRBJ2-7
CASSPEWSSYEQYF
>TRBV3-1|TRBJ1-3
CASSQEVGEWPSGNTIYF
>TRBV28|TRBJ2-1
CASSDLLRDRGTYNEQFF
>TRBV21-1|TRBJ1-4
CASSKERGCVTNEKLFF
>TRBV6-6|TRBJ1-5
CASSYSSWTVFQPQHF
>TRBV7-2|TRBJ1-5
CASSLRRGNNQPQHF
>TRBV6-2/TRBV6-3|TRBJ2-2
CASSRLAENTGELFF
>TRBV15|TRBJ2-7
CATSLGQVQTYEQYF
>TRBV29-1|TRBJ2-7
CSAGGTPMGSDEQYF
>TRBV12-3/TRBV12-4|TRBJ2-2
CASTDVGGVNTGELFF
>TRBV7-9|TRBJ2-3
CASSFPVSTDTQYF
>TRBV5-5|TRBJ2-7
CASSPSGLAGYEQYF
>TRBV11-2|TRBJ1-2
CASTVDPLDRSYGYTF
>TRBV6-4|TRBJ2-3
CASSDGTGGTDTQYF
>TRBV20-1|TRBJ2-5
CSASRQSAETQYF
>TRBV4-3|TRBJ2-2
CASSLRGGGPGELFF
>TRBV4-3|TRBJ1-2
CASSQIQGNYGYTF
>TRBV7-8|TRBJ1-5
CASSLGRTSNQPQHF
>TRBV7-9|TRBJ2-7
CASSPGSSGLPVHEKYF
>TRBV7-2|TRBJ2-7
CASSSPPDTEQYF
>TRBV20-1|TRBJ1-5
CSAQDRVNSNQPQHF
>TRBV5-1|TRBJ2-7
CASSLEGLYEQYF
>TRBV5-1|TRBJ2-3
CASSLEGWGTDTQYF
>TRBV2|TRBJ2-7
CAIRDSLYEQYF
>TRBV18|TRBJ1-3
CASSPDQIPGNTIYF
>TRBV4-3|TRBJ2-7
CASSLRQTTLGSYEQYF
>TRBV20-1|TRBJ1-2
CSARDYSTGVNYGYTF
>TRBV27|TRBJ1-1
CASSLRQGATEAFF
>TRBV4-3|TRBJ1-4
CASSQELGSDNEKLFF
>TRBV9|TRBJ2-1
CASSAEYRRGEQFF
>TRBV7-3|TRBJ2-1
CASSLNGDRGHNEQFF
>TRBV4-2|TRBJ2-1
CASSQGLADPKQFF
>TRBV12-5|TRBJ2-3
CASGFTGSGTDTQYF
>TRBV4-1|TRBJ2-1
CASSQLLIDIQGRNEQFF
>TRBV7-3|TRBJ2-5
CASSLRAGAYQETQYF
>TRBV6-6|TRBJ2-3
CASSYSGAADTQYF
>TRBV4-2|TRBJ1-2
CASSQSGAYGYTF
>TRBV20-1|TRBJ2-5
CSASPLKAPNEETQYF
>TRBV20-1|TRBJ2-1
CSATGYSYNEQFF
>TRBV7-9|TRBJ2-5
CASSARDGETQYF
>TRBV7-9|TRBJ2-5
CASSLQVKEETQYF
>TRBV10-3|TRBJ2-3
CAIRGPGQGKSTDTQYF
>TRBV6-2/TRBV6-3|TRBJ1-2
CASSYWDRGYGYTF
>TRBV11-2|TRBJ1-1
CASTSRGPEAFF
>TRBV20-1|TRBJ1-1
CSASEGFGFNAEAFF
>TRBV7-8|TRBJ2-1
CASSLSWTAGGPANEQFF
>TRBV27|TRBJ1-2
CASSLEGTGGNYGYTF
>TRBV9|TRBJ2-3
CASSVGGDQGDTQYF